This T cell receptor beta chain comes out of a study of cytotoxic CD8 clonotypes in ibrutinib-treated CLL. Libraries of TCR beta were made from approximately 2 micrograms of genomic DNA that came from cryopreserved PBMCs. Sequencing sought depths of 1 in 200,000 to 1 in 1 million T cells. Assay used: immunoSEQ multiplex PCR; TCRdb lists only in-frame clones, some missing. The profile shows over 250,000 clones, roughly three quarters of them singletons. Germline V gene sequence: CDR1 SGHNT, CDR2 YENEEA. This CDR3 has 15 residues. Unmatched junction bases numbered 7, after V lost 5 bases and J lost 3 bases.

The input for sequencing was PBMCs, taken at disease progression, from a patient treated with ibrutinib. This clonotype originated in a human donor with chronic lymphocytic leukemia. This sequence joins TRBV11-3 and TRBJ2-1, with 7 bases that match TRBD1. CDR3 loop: CASSRDSDGYNEQFF. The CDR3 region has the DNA TGTGCCAGCAGCAGGGACAGTGATGGCTACAATGAGCAGTTCTTC.